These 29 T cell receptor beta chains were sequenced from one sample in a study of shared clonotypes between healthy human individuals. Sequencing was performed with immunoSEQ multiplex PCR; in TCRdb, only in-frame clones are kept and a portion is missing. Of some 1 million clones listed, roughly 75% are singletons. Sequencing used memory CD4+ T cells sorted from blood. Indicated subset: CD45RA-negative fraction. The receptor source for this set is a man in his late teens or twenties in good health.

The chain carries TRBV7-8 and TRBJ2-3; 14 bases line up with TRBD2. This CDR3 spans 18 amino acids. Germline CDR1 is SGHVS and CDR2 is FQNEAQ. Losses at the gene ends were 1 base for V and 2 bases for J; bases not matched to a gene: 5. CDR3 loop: CASSLGGLAGGLTDTQYF. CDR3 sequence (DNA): TGTGCCAGCAGCTTAGGAGGACTAGCGGGAGGACTCACAGATACGCAGTATTTT.

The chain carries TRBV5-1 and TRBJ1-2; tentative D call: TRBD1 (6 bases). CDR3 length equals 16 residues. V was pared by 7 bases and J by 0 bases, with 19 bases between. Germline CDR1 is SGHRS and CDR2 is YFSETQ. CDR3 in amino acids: CASGMDRVSANYGYTF. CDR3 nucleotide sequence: TGCGCCAGCGGCATGGACAGAGTTTCAGCTAACTATGGCTACACCTTC.

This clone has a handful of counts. The CDR3 sequence is CASSDGLSYNSPLHF. The CDR3 DNA sequence: TGCGCCAGCAGTGACGGACTGTCGTATAATTCACCCCTCCACTTT. V gene TRBV10-2 combines with J gene TRBJ1-6; D gene ambiguous. The CDR3 has 15 residues. V dropped 3 bases and J dropped 4 bases, with 10 bases sitting between them. Germline-derived CDR1 and CDR2 are WSHSY and SAAADI.

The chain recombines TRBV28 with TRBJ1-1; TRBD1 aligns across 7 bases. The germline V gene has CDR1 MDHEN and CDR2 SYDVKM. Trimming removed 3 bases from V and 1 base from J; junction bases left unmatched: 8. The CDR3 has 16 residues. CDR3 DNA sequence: TGTGCCAGCAGTTTTGACCAGGGGGGGAGGAACACTGAAGCTTTCTTT. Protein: CASSFDQGGRNTEAFF.

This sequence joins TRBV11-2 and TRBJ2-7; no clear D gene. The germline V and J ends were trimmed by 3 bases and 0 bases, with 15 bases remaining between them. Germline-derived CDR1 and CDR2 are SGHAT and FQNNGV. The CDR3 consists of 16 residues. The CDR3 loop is CASSFSLQSLSYEQYF. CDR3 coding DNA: TGTGCCAGCAGCTTTAGTCTTCAATCCCTCTCCTACGAGCAGTACTTC.

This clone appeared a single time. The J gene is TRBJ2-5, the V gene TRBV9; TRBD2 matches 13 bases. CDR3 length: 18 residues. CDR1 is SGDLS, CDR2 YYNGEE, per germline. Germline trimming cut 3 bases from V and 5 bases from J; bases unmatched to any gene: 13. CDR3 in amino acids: CASSATSGGARTVETQYF. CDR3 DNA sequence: TGTGCCAGCAGCGCTACTAGCGGGGGGGCCAGAACGGTGGAGACCCAGTACTTC. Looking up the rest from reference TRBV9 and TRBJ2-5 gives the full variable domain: DSGVTQTPKHLITATGQRVTLRCSPRSGDLSVYWYQQSLDQGLQFLIQYYNGEERAKGNILERFSAQQFPDLHSELNLSSLELGDSALYFCASSATSGGARTVETQYFGPGTRLLVL.

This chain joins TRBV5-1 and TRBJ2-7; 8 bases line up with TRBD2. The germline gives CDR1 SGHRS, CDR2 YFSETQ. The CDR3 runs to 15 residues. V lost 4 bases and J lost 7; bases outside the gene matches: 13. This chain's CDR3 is CASSGGGTRTREQYF. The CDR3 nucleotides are TGCGCCAGCAGCGGAGGAGGGACTAGAACTAGAGAGCAGTACTTC.

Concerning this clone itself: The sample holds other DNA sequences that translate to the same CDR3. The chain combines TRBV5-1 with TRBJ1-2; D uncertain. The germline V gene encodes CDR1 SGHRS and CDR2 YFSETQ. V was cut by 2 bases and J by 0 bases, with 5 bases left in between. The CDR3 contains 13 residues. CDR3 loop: CASSFDPNYGYTF. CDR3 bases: TGCGCCAGCAGCTTTGATCCTAACTATGGCTACACCTTC.

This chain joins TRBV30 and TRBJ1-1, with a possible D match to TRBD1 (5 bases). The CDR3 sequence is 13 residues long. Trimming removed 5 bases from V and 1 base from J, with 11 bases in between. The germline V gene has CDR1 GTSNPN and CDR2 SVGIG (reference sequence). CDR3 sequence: CAWLGGRNTEAFF. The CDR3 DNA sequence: TGTGCCTGGCTTGGGGGTCGGAACACTGAAGCTTTCTTT.

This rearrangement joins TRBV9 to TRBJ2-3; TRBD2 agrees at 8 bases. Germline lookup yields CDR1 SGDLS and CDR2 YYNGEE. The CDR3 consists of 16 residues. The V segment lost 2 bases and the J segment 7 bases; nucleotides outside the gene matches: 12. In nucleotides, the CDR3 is TGTGCCAGCAGCGTGGGAGGTGGACTAGCTGGGAATACGCAGTATTTT. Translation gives CASSVGGGLAGNTQYF. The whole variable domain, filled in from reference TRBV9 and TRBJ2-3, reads DSGVTQTPKHLITATGQRVTLRCSPRSGDLSVYWYQQSLDQGLQFLIQYYNGEERAKGNILERFSAQQFPDLHSELNLSSLELGDSALYFCASSVGGGLAGNTQYFGPGTRLTVL.

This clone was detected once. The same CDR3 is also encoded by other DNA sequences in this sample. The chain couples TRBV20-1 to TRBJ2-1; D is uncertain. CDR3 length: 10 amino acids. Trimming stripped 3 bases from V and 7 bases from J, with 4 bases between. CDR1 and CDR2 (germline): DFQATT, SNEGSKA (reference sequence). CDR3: CSASRNEQFF. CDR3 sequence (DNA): TGCAGTGCTAGTAGGAATGAGCAGTTCTTC.

The CDR3 region is CASSDSVSNQPQHF. CDR3 nucleotide sequence: TGTGCCAGCAGCGACAGTGTTAGCAATCAGCCCCAGCATTTT. The J gene is TRBJ1-5, the V gene TRBV11-2; TRBD1 is a possible D gene (5 bases). The germline gives CDR1 SGHAT, CDR2 FQNNGV. This CDR3 has 14 amino acids. The V end was cut by 5 bases, the J end by 0 bases, with 8 bases between.

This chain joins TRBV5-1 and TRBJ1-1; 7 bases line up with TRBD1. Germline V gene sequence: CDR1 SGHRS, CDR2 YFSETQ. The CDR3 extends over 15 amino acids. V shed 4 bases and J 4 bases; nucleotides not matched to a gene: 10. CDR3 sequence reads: CASSVQGGFGTEAFF. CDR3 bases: TGCGCCAGCAGCGTTCAGGGGGGCTTTGGCACTGAAGCTTTCTTT.

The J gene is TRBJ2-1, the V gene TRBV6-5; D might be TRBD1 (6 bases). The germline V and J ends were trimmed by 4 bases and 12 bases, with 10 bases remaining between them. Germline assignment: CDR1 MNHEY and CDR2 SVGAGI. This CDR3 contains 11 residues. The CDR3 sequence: CASSSGTMQFF. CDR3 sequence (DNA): TGTGCCAGCAGTTCCGGGACAATGCAGTTCTTC.

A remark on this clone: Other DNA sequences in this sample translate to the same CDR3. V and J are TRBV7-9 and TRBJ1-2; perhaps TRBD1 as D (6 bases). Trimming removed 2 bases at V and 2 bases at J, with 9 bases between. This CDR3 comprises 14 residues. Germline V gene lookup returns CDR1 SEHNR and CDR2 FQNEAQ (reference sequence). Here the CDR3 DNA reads TGTGCCAGCAGCTTACAGGGGTTAAACTATGGCTACACCTTC. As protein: CASSLQGLNYGYTF. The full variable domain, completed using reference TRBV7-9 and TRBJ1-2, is DTGVSQNPRHKITKRGQNVTFRCDPISEHNRLYWYRQTLGQGPEFLTYFQNEAQLEKSRLLSDRFSAERPKGSFSTLEIQRTEQGDSAMYLCASSLQGLNYGYTFGSGTRLTVV.

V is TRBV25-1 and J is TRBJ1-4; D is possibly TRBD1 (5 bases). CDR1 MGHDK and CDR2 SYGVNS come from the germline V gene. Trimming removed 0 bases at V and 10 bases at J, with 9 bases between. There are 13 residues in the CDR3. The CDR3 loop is CASSEYPGGKLFF. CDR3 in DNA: TGTGCCAGCAGTGAATATCCGGGGGGAAAACTGTTTTTT.

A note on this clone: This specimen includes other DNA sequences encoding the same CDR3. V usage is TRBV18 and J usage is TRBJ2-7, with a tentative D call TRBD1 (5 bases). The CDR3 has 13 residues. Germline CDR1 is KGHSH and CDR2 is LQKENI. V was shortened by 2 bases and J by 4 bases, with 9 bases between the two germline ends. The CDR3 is CASSPRGGYEQYF. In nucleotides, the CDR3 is TGTGCCAGCTCACCAAGGGGCGGTTACGAGCAGTACTTC.

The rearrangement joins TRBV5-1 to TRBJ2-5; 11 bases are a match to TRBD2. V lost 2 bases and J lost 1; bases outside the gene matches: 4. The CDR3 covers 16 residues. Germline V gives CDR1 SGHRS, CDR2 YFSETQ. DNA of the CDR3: TGCGCCAGCAGCTTTGGTAGCGGGAGGGCCCAAGAGACCCAGTACTTC. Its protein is CASSFGSGRAQETQYF.

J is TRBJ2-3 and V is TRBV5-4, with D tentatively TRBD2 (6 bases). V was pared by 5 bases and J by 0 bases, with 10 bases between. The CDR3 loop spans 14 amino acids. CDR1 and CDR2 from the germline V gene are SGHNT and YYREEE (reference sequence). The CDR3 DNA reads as TGTGCCAGCAGGAGGGACTTTAGCACAGATACGCAGTATTTT. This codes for CASRRDFSTDTQYF.

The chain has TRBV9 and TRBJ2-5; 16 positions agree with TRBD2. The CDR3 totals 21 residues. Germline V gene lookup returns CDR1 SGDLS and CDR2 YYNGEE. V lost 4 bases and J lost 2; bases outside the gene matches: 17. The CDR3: CASSTPLGGTSGRGLQETQYF. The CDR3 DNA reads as TGTGCCAGCAGCACCCCCCTGGGGGGGACTAGCGGGAGGGGGCTACAAGAGACCCAGTACTTC.

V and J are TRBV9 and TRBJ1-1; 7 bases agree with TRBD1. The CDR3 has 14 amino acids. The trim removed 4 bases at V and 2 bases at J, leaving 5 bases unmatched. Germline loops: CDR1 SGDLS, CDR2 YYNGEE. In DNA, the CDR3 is TGTGCCAGCAGCCCCCACAGGGGAAACACTGAAGCTTTCTTT. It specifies CASSPHRGNTEAFF.

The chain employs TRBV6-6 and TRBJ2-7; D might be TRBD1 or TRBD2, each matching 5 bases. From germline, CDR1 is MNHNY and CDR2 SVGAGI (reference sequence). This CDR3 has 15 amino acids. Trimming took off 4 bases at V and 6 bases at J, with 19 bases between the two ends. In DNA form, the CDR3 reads TGTGCCAGCAGTTCCCACTCCGGGACCAAGGGCGAGCAGTACTTC. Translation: CASSSHSGTKGEQYF.

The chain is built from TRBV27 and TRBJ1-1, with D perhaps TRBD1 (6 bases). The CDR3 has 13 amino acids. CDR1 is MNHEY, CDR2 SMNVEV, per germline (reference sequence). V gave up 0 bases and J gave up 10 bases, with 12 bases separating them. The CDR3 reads CASSLSGGIVAFF. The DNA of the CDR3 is TGTGCCAGCAGTTTATCCGGGGGCATAGTAGCTTTCTTT.

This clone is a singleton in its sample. The CDR3 sequence is CASSLRPYDGYTF. In DNA, the CDR3 is TGTGCCAGCAGCTTACGCCCTTATGATGGCTACACCTTC. V gene TRBV7-9 combines with J gene TRBJ1-2; no firm D call. Germline values: CDR1 SEHNR, CDR2 FQNEAQ (reference sequence). The CDR3 totals 13 residues. V shed 2 bases and J shed 6 bases, with 10 bases lying between them.

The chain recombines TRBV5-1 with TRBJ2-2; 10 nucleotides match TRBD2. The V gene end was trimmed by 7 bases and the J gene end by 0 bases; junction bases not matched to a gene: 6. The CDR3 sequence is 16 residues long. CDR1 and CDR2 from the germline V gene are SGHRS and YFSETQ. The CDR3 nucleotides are TGCGCCAGCGGTCCACTAGCGGGATCGAACACCGGGGAGCTGTTTTTT. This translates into CASGPLAGSNTGELFF.

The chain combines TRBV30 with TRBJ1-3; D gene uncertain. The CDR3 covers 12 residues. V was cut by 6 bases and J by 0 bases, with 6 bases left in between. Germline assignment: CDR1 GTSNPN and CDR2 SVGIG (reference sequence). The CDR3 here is CACQNSGNTIYF. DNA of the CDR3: TGTGCCTGTCAGAACTCTGGAAACACCATATATTTT.

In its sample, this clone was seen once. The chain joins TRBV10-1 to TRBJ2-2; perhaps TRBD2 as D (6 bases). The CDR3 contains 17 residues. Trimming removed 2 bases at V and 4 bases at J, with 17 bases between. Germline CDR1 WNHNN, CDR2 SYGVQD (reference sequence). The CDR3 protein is CASSEGGIGSVTGELFF. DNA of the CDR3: TGCGCCAGCAGTGAGGGGGGGATAGGGAGTGTCACCGGGGAGCTGTTTTTT.

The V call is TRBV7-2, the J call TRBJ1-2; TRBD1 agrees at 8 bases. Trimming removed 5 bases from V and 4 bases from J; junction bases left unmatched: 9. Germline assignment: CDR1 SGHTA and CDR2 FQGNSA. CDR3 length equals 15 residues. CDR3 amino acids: CASSLDRGGGYGYTF. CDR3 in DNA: TGTGCCAGCAGCCTAGACAGGGGAGGAGGCTATGGCTACACCTTC.

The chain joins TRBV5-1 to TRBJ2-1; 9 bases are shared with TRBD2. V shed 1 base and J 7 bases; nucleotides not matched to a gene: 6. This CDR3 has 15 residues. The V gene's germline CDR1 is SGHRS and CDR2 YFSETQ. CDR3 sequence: CASSLTGTSFNEQFF. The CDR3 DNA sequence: TGCGCCAGCAGCTTGACCGGGACTAGCTTTAATGAGCAGTTCTTC. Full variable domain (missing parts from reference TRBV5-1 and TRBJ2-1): KAGVTQTPRYLIKTRGQQVTLSCSPISGHRSVSWYQQTPGQGLQFLFEYFSETQRNKGNFPGRFSGRQFSNSRSEMNVSTLELGDSALYLCASSLTGTSFNEQFFGPGTRLTVL.